This T cell receptor (beta chain) was found in a study of control samples from healthy donors and cancer patients. Some clones are missing from TCRdb's copy, which holds only in-frame ones; the method was immunoSEQ multiplex PCR. The sample has roughly 450,000 clones, 80% to 95% seen once; the top ten hold just under 6.5%. Germline trimming cut 5 bases from V and 2 bases from J; bases unmatched to any gene: 5. This CDR3 spans 17 amino acids. Germline-derived CDR1 and CDR2 are MNHEY and SMNVEV (reference sequence). The clonotype comes from a man aged 35 to 55 with head and neck cancer. This chain joins TRBV27 and TRBJ2-3, with 15 bases fitting TRBD2. Sequenced: PBMCs. The CDR3 region is CASSQRTSGGDTDTQYF. CDR3 nucleotides: TGTGCCAGCAGTCAAAGGACTAGCGGGGGGGACACAGATACGCAGTATTTT.